This T cell receptor beta chain came from a study of post-analysis software for immune sequencing data (dated by TCRdb to between 2015 and 2016). About the study as a whole: Relapsing-remitting, secondary progressive and progressive-relapsing multiple sclerosis were recorded as disease courses, and subtype annotation was lacking for some patients. The patient repertoires were compared against roughly 12 previously published healthy control repertoires obtained from donors aged roughly 6 to 26 years. A subset of samples was prepared in parallel using single-end sample barcoding, then pooled and co-amplified after Illumina adapter ligation.

This clonotype was seen a handful of times. Its binding antigen is unknown. Base qualities were left out, and no much larger clone turns up one base away. Library construction relied on PCR. This sample was sequenced with an Illumina HiSeq 2500. Unique molecular identifiers were incorporated into TCR beta cDNA libraries to reduce PCR and sequencing biases. Every 1 to 10 million input T cells yielded around 500,000 cDNA molecules, meaning each molecule approximated one T cell. Patient libraries were prepared and sequenced with the same protocol used for the earlier healthy control dataset. Samples belonging to the same batch were prepared together, multiplexed and sequenced on a shared HiSeq lane. The study's processing was this. MIGEC was used to process the raw barcoded reads, and molecular identifier groups with only a single read were discarded before consensus assembly and CDR3 extraction. VDJtools was used for post-analysis of the clonotype tables, with diversity normalized by down-sampling every dataset to the smallest sample size. To correct batch-related cross-sample contamination, repertoire overlap clustering matched CDR3 amino acid sequences but not nucleotide sequences. TCRdb reprocessing: public reads trimmed at Q25 with fastp, clones called with MiXCR, in-frame beta chains kept. Rows are combined by CDR3 protein, so each entry shows the most common genes and DNA. The V and J calls were determined by TCRdb, not by the authors. Counted in this sample were about 820,000 distinct CDR3 sequences; approximately 53% of them appeared once. Of the sample, 4.6% falls within the top ten clones.

The full study reports these points: Multiple sclerosis patients had significantly lower normalized Chao1 diversity than controls, a result that suggests substantial peripheral T-cell clonal expansion. Direct clustering with F measure showed strong co-clustering of samples prepared in the same batch, prompting a batch-effect correction. The multiple sclerosis patient group was slightly younger than the control group. Four or five TRBV segments, including TRBV5-6, TRBV5-1 and TRBV20-1, were significantly more frequent in patients than controls.

To demonstrate the VDJtools post-analysis software, TCR beta repertoires were profiled from the peripheral blood of some 12 young patients with multiple sclerosis. The multiple sclerosis patients were children and adolescents ranging in age from roughly 6 to 15 years. CDR1 MNHNS and CDR2 SASEGT are derived from the germline V gene. V loses 0 bases at its end and J loses 4 bases; junction bases beyond the gene matches: 0. From the cysteine up to the phenylalanine, the CDR3 has a length of 15 residues. The sequence is cut down to CDR3 DNA, 45 bases in frame from base 1. The specimen was blood. This sequence uses TRBV6-1 and TRBJ2-3; 11 nucleotides in the junction match TRBD2. This sequence was found in a girl aged 10 to 17 with multiple sclerosis. The CDR3 protein is CASSEALAGADTQYF. The nucleotide sequence is given as TGTGCCAGCAGTGAAGCACTAGCGGGAGCAGATACGCAGTATTTT.